This entry lists 20 T cell receptor beta chains sequenced from one sample in a study of blood T cell repertoires in COVID-19 (TCRdb year 2020). To prepare the library, the immunoSEQ multiplex PCR assay was applied. TCRdb stores this immuneACCESS table with in-frame sequences only. Part of the clones is absent; in the studies checked, under half of the shortfall reflects unresolved V genes, and no reason is known for the rest. Within this sample are roughly 140,000 clones, with roughly nine tenths of them counted one time only. Roughly 4% of the sample is taken by the ten largest. Specimen: peripheral blood. The receptor source for this set is a woman between 55 and 75 years old with active or convalescent COVID-19.

The chain is built from TRBV19 and TRBJ2-5; TRBD2 agrees at 8 bases. J lost 1 base, V lost 3 bases, and 4 bases had no gene match. The CDR3 is 15 amino acids. The germline CDR1 and CDR2 sequences are LNHDA and SQIVND (reference sequence). In nucleotides, the CDR3 is TGTGCCAGTAGTATGATAGCGGGGAGCCAAGAGACCCAGTACTTC. Its protein is CASSMIAGSQETQYF.

This sequence joins TRBV30 and TRBJ2-7; possibly TRBD2 for D (6 bases). The germline CDR1 and CDR2 sequences are GTSNPN and SVGIG (reference sequence). The CDR3 is 15 amino acids. V lost 2 bases and J lost 3, with 17 bases in between. As DNA, the CDR3 is TGTGCCTGGAGTCACGCCCCGGGACTCATCTACGAGCAGTACTTC. Translated: CAWSHAPGLIYEQYF.

The chain joins TRBV6-5 to TRBJ1-2, with 9 bases matching TRBD1. The CDR3 totals 15 residues. Germline assignment: CDR1 MNHEY and CDR2 SVGAGI. J was trimmed by 6 bases and V by 4 bases; bases with no gene match: 9. The chain's CDR3 is CASSFQQGALDGYTF. In DNA form, the CDR3 reads TGTGCCAGCAGTTTTCAACAGGGGGCGCTGGATGGCTACACCTTC.

This sequence joins TRBV25-1 and TRBJ2-5; 11 bases are a match to TRBD2. V shed 4 bases, J shed 2 bases, and the junction held 6 bases outside the gene matches. Looked up from germline, CDR1 is MGHDK and CDR2 is SYGVNS. CDR3 length: 16 amino acids. The CDR3 region is CASSVPGLAVQETQYF. In DNA form, the CDR3 reads TGTGCCAGCAGTGTCCCGGGACTAGCGGTTCAAGAGACCCAGTACTTC.

This chain joins TRBV7-8 and TRBJ2-7; maybe TRBD2 (5 bases). Germline V CDR1 and CDR2: SGHVS, FQNEAQ. CDR3 length: 15 residues. V lost 4 bases to trimming and J lost 7 bases, with 20 bases between them. The chain's CDR3 is CASSSNVALPGEQYF. In DNA form, the CDR3 reads TGTGCCAGCAGCTCAAACGTAGCTTTACCGGGGGAGCAGTACTTC.

The V gene is TRBV10-3, the J gene TRBJ1-5; 9 bases are shared with TRBD1. Germline CDR1 reads ENHRY; CDR2 reads SYGVKD. The V and J ends lost 9 bases and 4 bases, in that order; junction bases with no gene match: 4. The CDR3 runs to 13 residues. The CDR3 reads CAIGQGPNQPQHF. The CDR3 DNA reads as TGTGCCATTGGACAGGGGCCTAATCAGCCCCAGCATTTT.

The J gene is TRBJ1-1, the V gene TRBV10-3; possibly TRBD1 for D (6 bases). Germline lookup yields CDR1 ENHRY and CDR2 SYGVKD. V was trimmed by 2 bases and J by 2 bases, leaving 12 bases between them. The CDR3 is 15 amino acids. In nucleotides, the CDR3 is TGTGCCATCAGTGAGAGGGGGGGCAGTAACACTGAAGCTTTCTTT. It yields the protein CAISERGGSNTEAFF.

The chain carries TRBV5-4 and TRBJ2-1; D gene unclear. With 5 bases removed from V and 0 bases from J, the gap between germline ends came to 12 bases. Germline CDR1 SGHNT, CDR2 YYREEE (reference sequence). This CDR3 region has 15 residues. The CDR3 DNA reads TGTGCCAGCAGTCGCGAGGCCGTCTCCTACAATGAGCAGTTCTTC. It encodes CASSREAVSYNEQFF.

This clone was found a few times. This rearrangement joins TRBV11-2 to TRBJ1-1; no reliable D call. Between the trimmed V and J ends, which lost 1 base and 4 bases, there was a span of 10 bases. Germline assignment: CDR1 SGHAT and CDR2 FQNNGV. The CDR3 has 14 amino acids. CDR3 loop: CASSLGSGLTEAFF. In DNA, the CDR3 is TGTGCCAGCAGCTTAGGGTCTGGGCTCACTGAAGCTTTCTTT.

This chain joins TRBV10-3 and TRBJ2-5, with 8 bases identical to TRBD2. This CDR3 has 14 amino acids. Germline V gives CDR1 ENHRY, CDR2 SYGVKD. V shed 10 bases, J shed 5 bases, and the junction held 12 bases outside the gene matches. The DNA of the CDR3 is TGTGCCAGCACGGGACTAGAAGGTTCGGAGACCCAGTACTTC. Its protein is CASTGLEGSETQYF.

V is TRBV5-5 and J is TRBJ2-1; TRBD2 aligns across 16 bases. CDR1 is SGHKS and CDR2 is YYEKEE in the germline V gene (reference sequence). This CDR3 region has 19 residues. The V gene end was trimmed by 3 bases and the J gene end by 6 bases; junction bases not matched to a gene: 12. CDR3 DNA sequence: TGTGCCAGCAGCTCCCCCGGGACTAGCGGGGGGGCCTCAATCAATGAGCAGTTCTTC. It is translated as CASSSPGTSGGASINEQFF. The full variable domain, its missing parts supplied by reference TRBV5-5 and TRBJ2-1, is DAGVTQSPTHLIKTRGQQVTLRCSPISGHKSVSWYQQVLGQGPQFIFQYYEKEERGRGNFPDRFSARQFPNYSSELNVNALLLGDSALYLCASSSPGTSGGASINEQFFGPGTRLTVL.

This chain links TRBV3-1 (or the pseudogene TRBV3-2) with TRBJ1-1; 9 nucleotides line up with TRBD1. CDR3 length equals 14 residues. The V gene's germline CDR1 is LGHDT and CDR2 YNNKEL (reference sequence). V dropped 0 bases and J dropped 7; count of bases not matched to a gene: 3. The CDR3 reads CASSQEQGAIEAFF. CDR3 sequence (DNA): TGTGCCAGCAGCCAAGAACAGGGGGCGATTGAAGCTTTCTTT.

This sequence joins TRBV4-1 and TRBJ2-3; no clear D gene. The CDR3 has 12 amino acids. Germline V gives CDR1 MGHRA, CDR2 YSYEKL. With 1 base removed from V and 14 bases from J, the gap between germline ends came to 13 bases. The DNA for the CDR3 is TGCGCCAGCAGCCAAGCCCCCGGAGAGAGGTATTTT. Its translation is CASSQAPGERYF.

CDR3 nucleotide sequence: TGCGCCTCCTGGACAGGGGGCCTTTACGAGCAGTACTTC. Translating it yields CASWTGGLYEQYF. This chain joins TRBV10-2 and TRBJ2-7; 11 bases are a match to TRBD1. Losses at the gene ends were 11 bases for V and 4 bases for J; bases not matched to a gene: 7. CDR3 length: 13 residues. The V gene's germline CDR1 is WSHSY and CDR2 SAAADI.

The chain has TRBV30 and TRBJ1-1, with TRBD1 identical over 7 bases. The CDR3 has 16 amino acids. V was clipped by 3 bases and J by 0 bases; unmatched bases: 10. Germline loops: CDR1 GTSNPN, CDR2 SVGIG (reference sequence). The CDR3, as DNA: TGTGCCTGGAGCAAGGGGACAGTGGGTTTGAACACTGAAGCTTTCTTT. Translating it yields CAWSKGTVGLNTEAFF.

The V gene is TRBV7-2, the J gene TRBJ2-7; 15 bases fit TRBD2. The V and J ends lost 0 bases and 5 bases, in that order; junction bases with no gene match: 5. The CDR3 runs 17 residues. Germline CDR1 and CDR2: SGHTA and FQGNSA. This CDR3 reads CASSLAGLAGGLDEQYF. For the CDR3, the DNA is TGTGCCAGCAGCTTAGCGGGACTAGCGGGGGGATTGGACGAGCAGTACTTC.

The chain has TRBV7-2 and TRBJ1-4, with unresolved D. Germline assignment: CDR1 SGHTA and CDR2 FQGNSA. Deletions cut 1 base from V and 8 bases from J, with 17 bases between. This CDR3 spans 16 amino acids. The CDR3, as DNA: TGTGCCAGCAGCTTAGAAACGGGGATACGGTCGGAAAAACTGTTTTTT. Translation gives CASSLETGIRSEKLFF.

The chain joins TRBV12-3 or TRBV12-4 to TRBJ1-1, with D maybe TRBD1 (5 bases). Trimming left V 8 bases short and J 0 bases short, with 10 bases between. The CDR3 loop spans 13 amino acids. The CDR3 sequence: CASGRQLNTEAFF. CDR3 DNA sequence: TGTGCCAGCGGCCGACAGTTGAACACTGAAGCTTTCTTT.

The chain links TRBV18 to TRBJ1-2; D not certain. Looked up from germline, CDR1 is KGHSH and CDR2 is LQKENI. The length of the CDR3 is 14 residues. The ends were cut back, 4 bases at V and 4 bases at J, with 13 bases in the middle. The CDR3: CASSLEYLTYGYTF. The CDR3 DNA follows: TGTGCCAGCTCACTAGAATATTTAACCTATGGCTACACCTTC.

In its sample, this clone was seen once. The chain links TRBV11-2 to TRBJ1-4, with 8 bases lining up with TRBD1. The CDR3 runs 14 residues. CDR1 and CDR2 from the germline V gene are SGHAT and FQNNGV. V gave up 3 bases and J gave up 8 bases; unmatched junction bases: 5. The CDR3 nucleotides are TGTGCCAGCAGCTTCGGACAGGGTAACGAAAAACTGTTTTTT. This gives the protein CASSFGQGNEKLFF. Full variable domain (remainder filled in from reference TRBV11-2 and TRBJ1-4): EAGVAQSPRYKIIEKRQSVAFWCNPISGHATLYWYQQILGQGPKLLIQFQNNGVVDDSQLPKDRFSAERLKGVDSTLKIQPAKLEDSAVYLCASSFGQGNEKLFFGSGTQLSVL.